The 31 T cell receptor beta chains below come from one sample, sequenced in a study of post-analysis software for immune sequencing data. Study-level points and caveats: The five TRBV segments detected at higher frequency in patients than in controls included TRBV5-6, TRBV5-1 and TRBV20-1.

Tagging with unique molecular identifiers was a feature of the TCR beta cDNA libraries. TCRdb re-derived calls from the PCR reads in MiXCR, one entry per CDR3 protein. The table records roughly 400,000 distinct CDR3 sequences, 39% of them present only once. These receptors lack a known antigen. Sequencing used blood. Receptors originate from a girl aged 2-10 years with multiple sclerosis.

V and J are TRBV11-1 and TRBJ1-1; D ambiguous. Germline-derived CDR1 and CDR2 are SGHAT and FQDESV (reference sequence). The CDR3 runs 13 residues. V lost 3 bases to trimming and J lost 5 bases, with 10 bases between them. The CDR3 nucleotides are TGTGCCAGCAGCTTTTTGACACCGACTGAAGCTTTCTTT. Translating it yields CASSFLTPTEAFF.

The chain carries TRBV9 and TRBJ2-3; D remains unclear. V was cut by 0 bases and J by 0 bases, with 8 bases left in between. The germline gives CDR1 SGDLS, CDR2 YYNGEE. The CDR3 is 15 amino acids. CDR3 bases: TGTGCCAGCAGCGTAGCTTCCGGAAGCACAGATACGCAGTATTTT. The encoded protein is CASSVASGSTDTQYF.

The chain uses TRBV5-6 and TRBJ1-1; D is uncertain. V was trimmed by 4 bases and J by 0 bases, leaving 13 bases between them. CDR3 length: 15 residues. CDR1 and CDR2 from the germline V gene are SGHDT and YYEEEE. For the CDR3, the DNA is TGTGCCAGCAGCATATTACAGAGCATGAACACTGAAGCTTTCTTT. This codes for CASSILQSMNTEAFF.

This clonotype was found a few times. CDR3 loop: CASSYSISTPEQFF. DNA of the CDR3: TGTGCCAGCAGTTACTCGATCAGCACACCTGAGCAGTTCTTC. V is TRBV6-5 and J is TRBJ2-1; the D is unclear. The CDR3 spans 14 residues. Germline loops: CDR1 MNHEY, CDR2 SVGAGI. V lost 0 bases, J lost 9 bases, and 12 bases lay in between.

This CDR3 is CASSFYLGLQASGANVLTF. The CDR3 nucleotides are TGTGCCAGCAGCTTCTATTTAGGGCTCCAAGCCTCCGGGGCCAACGTCCTGACTTTC. The rearrangement joins TRBV7-9 to TRBJ2-6; D is uncertain. The V and J ends lost 3 bases and 4 bases respectively, with 22 bases between them. CDR3 size: 19 residues. Per germline, CDR1 SEHNR and CDR2 FQNEAQ (reference sequence).

The rearrangement links TRBV28 to TRBJ1-5; D is undetermined. This CDR3 comprises 13 residues. Trimming removed 8 bases at V and 6 bases at J, with 14 bases between. Germline assignment: CDR1 MDHEN and CDR2 SYDVKM. DNA for the CDR3: TGTGCCAGCGAAAGTGCGCAAGGTCAGCCCCAGCATTTT. This gives the protein CASESAQGQPQHF.

V gene TRBV9 combines with J gene TRBJ2-1; D is undetermined. CDR1 is SGDLS and CDR2 is YYNGEE in the germline V gene. The CDR3 loop spans 12 amino acids. V dropped 0 bases and J dropped 8 bases, with 6 bases sitting between them. The CDR3 DNA reads as TGTGCCAGCAGCGTAGGGACCTATGAGCAGTTCTTC. Amino acid sequence: CASSVGTYEQFF.

This clonotype occurred once. Being one base from a much bigger clone, this may be a read error. The rearrangement joins TRBV20-1 to TRBJ2-1; 10 bases line up with TRBD1. Germline CDR1 DFQATT, CDR2 SNEGSKA (reference sequence). CDR3 length: 14 amino acids. For the CDR3, the DNA is TGCAGTGCCTCGGGACAGGGGTCCTACAATCAGCAGTTCTTC. Residues: CSASGQGSYNQQFF.

The sample holds a few counts of this clonotype. The V and J genes are TRBV7-2 and TRBJ2-1, with TRBD2 matching 10 bases. V gave up 5 bases and J gave up 7 bases; unmatched junction bases: 8. The CDR3 has 15 amino acids. In germline, CDR1 is SGHTA, CDR2 FQGNSA. The CDR3 loop reads CASSPASGSMNEQFF. The CDR3, as DNA: TGTGCCAGCAGCCCCGCTAGCGGGAGTATGAATGAGCAGTTCTTC.

This rearrangement joins TRBV10-3 to TRBJ2-5, with 8 bases aligning to TRBD1. The CDR3 loop spans 15 amino acids. V shed 4 bases, J shed 5 bases, and the junction held 9 bases outside the gene matches. Germline CDR1 reads ENHRY; CDR2 reads SYGVKD. Here the CDR3 reads CAISGGQGEWETQYF. CDR3 in DNA: TGTGCCATCAGTGGCGGACAGGGAGAGTGGGAGACCCAGTACTTC.

The chain is built from TRBV7-2 and TRBJ2-5, with a possible D match to TRBD1 (6 bases). Per the germline V gene, CDR1 is SGHTA and CDR2 is FQGNSA. There are 14 residues in the CDR3. The V end was cut by 7 bases, the J end by 6 bases, with 18 bases between. The CDR3 DNA follows: TGTGCCAGCACCGACATGAGGGGGTTGAAGACCCAGTACTTC. Translated, it gives CASTDMRGLKTQYF.

J is TRBJ2-1 and V is TRBV9, with a weak D call TRBD1 (7 bases). Between the trimmed V and J ends, which lost 3 bases and 7 bases, there was a span of 14 bases. There are 14 residues in the CDR3. Germline V lookup: CDR1 SGDLS, CDR2 YYNGEE. As DNA, the CDR3 is TGTGCCAGCAGCGCCTGGGACAGCGGGAATGAGCAGTTCTTC. This encodes CASSAWDSGNEQFF.

This clonotype was recorded only once. This chain uses TRBV2 with TRBJ2-7; D uncertain. V lost 7 bases and J 5 bases, leaving 12 bases between the germline ends. The CDR3 has 12 residues. CDR1 is SNHLY and CDR2 is FYNNEI in the germline V gene. CDR3 in amino acids: CASNTNRDEQYF. DNA for the CDR3: TGTGCCAGCAATACCAATAGGGACGAGCAGTACTTC. The complete variable domain, with remaining parts taken from reference TRBV2 and TRBJ2-7, reads EPEVTQTPSHQVTQMGQEVILRCVPISNHLYFYWYRQILGQKVEFLVSFYNNEISEKSEIFDDQFSVERPDGSNFTLKIRSTKLEDSAMYFCASNTNRDEQYFGPGTRLTVT.

V is TRBV2 and J is TRBJ2-1; D possibly corresponds to TRBD2 (6 bases). This CDR3 region has 11 residues. Germline V gene data show CDR1 as SNHLY and CDR2 as FYNNEI. V was pared by 11 bases and J by 5 bases, with 10 bases between. This CDR3 reads CASWTNNEQFF. CDR3 bases: TGTGCCTCCTGGACTAACAATGAGCAGTTCTTC.

The chain uses TRBV24-1 and TRBJ2-5; TRBD1 aligns across 8 bases. Germline CDR1 is KGHDR and CDR2 is SFDVKD. The CDR3 loop spans 15 amino acids. Unmatched junction bases numbered 7, after V lost 4 bases and J lost 4 bases. The CDR3: CATSDTGGSAETQYF. CDR3 DNA: TGTGCCACCAGTGACACAGGGGGTTCTGCAGAGACCCAGTACTTC.

This clonotype occurred many times. This sequence joins TRBV12-3 or TRBV12-4 and TRBJ2-1; no definite D call. The CDR3 has 12 residues. Trimming left V 6 bases short and J 10 bases short, with 13 bases between. CDR3 sequence reads: CASSPRSWEQFF. The CDR3 nucleotides are TGTGCCAGCAGCCCGAGGAGTTGGGAGCAGTTCTTC.

The chain has TRBV7-9 and TRBJ1-1; the match to TRBD1 covers 8 bases. V shed 5 bases and J 7 bases; nucleotides not matched to a gene: 9. The CDR3 totals 14 residues. Germline CDR1 and CDR2: SEHNR and FQNEAQ (reference sequence). The CDR3 DNA reads TGTGCCAGCAGCCAGGGGGCAGGGGTAGGTGAAGCTTTCTTT. Its translation is CASSQGAGVGEAFF.

The V and J genes are TRBV28 and TRBJ2-5; a weak D match, TRBD2 (6 bases). The CDR3 runs 15 residues. Germline lookup yields CDR1 MDHEN and CDR2 SYDVKM. With 2 bases removed from V and 5 bases from J, the gap between germline ends came to 15 bases. The CDR3 loop is CASSLVAAVWETQYF. The CDR3 region has the DNA TGTGCCAGCAGTTTAGTAGCGGCCGTCTGGGAGACCCAGTACTTC.

V usage is TRBV20-1 and J usage is TRBJ1-5; perhaps TRBD1 as D (5 bases). The germline V gene has CDR1 DFQATT and CDR2 SNEGSKA (reference sequence). V lost 3 bases and J lost 8, with 14 bases in between. The CDR3 consists of 13 residues. This chain's CDR3 is CSASMEGTEPQHF. The CDR3 DNA reads as TGCAGTGCTAGTATGGAGGGGACGGAGCCCCAGCATTTT.

In this sample, this clonotype turned up once. The chain has TRBV25-1 and TRBJ2-5; 8 nucleotides agree with TRBD2. Per germline, CDR1 MGHDK and CDR2 SYGVNS. With 6 bases clipped from V and 0 bases from J, the junction kept 3 bases outside the gene matches. The CDR3 totals 14 residues. This CDR3 reads CASSVLADQETQYF. CDR3 bases: TGTGCCAGCAGCGTACTAGCGGACCAAGAGACCCAGTACTTC.

V usage is TRBV12-3 or TRBV12-4 and J usage is TRBJ2-1, with 7 bases that match TRBD2. CDR3 length: 15 residues. V shed 3 bases, J shed 8 bases, and the junction held 10 bases outside the gene matches. CDR3 loop: CASSFFGLGEYEQFF. CDR3 sequence (DNA): TGTGCCAGCAGTTTTTTTGGACTAGGGGAGTATGAGCAGTTCTTC.

The rearrangement joins TRBV12-3 or TRBV12-4 to TRBJ2-7, with 10 bases aligning to TRBD1. This CDR3 is 15 amino acids long. J was trimmed by 3 bases and V by 5 bases; bases with no gene match: 7. The CDR3 region is CASSGPGQGRYEQYF. As DNA, the CDR3 is TGTGCCAGCAGTGGACCGGGACAGGGGCGCTACGAGCAGTACTTC.

The chain recombines TRBV4-2 with TRBJ2-1; 8 nucleotides agree with TRBD2. Germline V CDR1 and CDR2: LGHNA, YNFKEQ. V shed 1 base and J 6 bases; nucleotides not matched to a gene: 5. CDR3 size: 15 residues. The CDR3 spells CASSQAGGGSNEQFF. CDR3 DNA sequence: TGTGCCAGCAGCCAAGCGGGGGGGGGTAGCAATGAGCAGTTCTTC.

V is TRBV20-1 and J is TRBJ1-6, with D tentatively TRBD1 (6 bases). Germline loops: CDR1 DFQATT, CDR2 SNEGSKA (reference sequence). V shed 3 bases and J shed 6 bases, with 18 bases lying between them. CDR3 size: 16 residues. Here the CDR3 DNA reads TGCAGTGCTAGTCACCGTAGGGGGGCAGTTAATTCACCCCTCCACTTT. Its translation: CSASHRRGAVNSPLHF.

CDR3 region: CASGLGGSTEAFF. The CDR3 DNA is TGTGCTAGTGGTTTGGGAGGATCCACTGAAGCTTTCTTT. The rearrangement joins TRBV12-5 to TRBJ1-1, with D unresolved. Germline CDR1 is LGHNT and CDR2 is FRNRAP. V was clipped by 1 base and J by 4 bases, with 7 bases between them. The CDR3 length is 13 residues. The entire variable domain, with the rest obtained from reference TRBV12-5 and TRBJ1-1, is as follows: DARVTQTPRHKVTEMGQEVTMRCQPILGHNTVFWYRQTMMQGLELLAYFRNRAPLDDSGMPKDRFSAEMPDATLATLKIQPSEPRDSAVYFCASGLGGSTEAFFGQGTRLTVV.

The table lists this clonotype with many counts. V usage is TRBV29-1 and J usage is TRBJ2-1; possible D gene TRBD2, 6 bases. Germline V gene data show CDR1 as SQVTM and CDR2 as ANQGSEA. The CDR3 is 14 amino acids. Trimming stripped 3 bases from V and 4 bases from J, with 13 bases between. Here the CDR3 reads CSVEVPSAYNEQFF. CDR3 in DNA: TGCAGCGTTGAGGTTCCTAGCGCGTACAATGAGCAGTTCTTC.

This clonotype came up a few times. The chain employs TRBV5-1 and TRBJ1-6; D unclear. There are 14 residues in the CDR3. Trimming left V 0 bases short and J 13 bases short, with 14 bases between. CDR1 is SGHRS, CDR2 YFSETQ, per germline. CDR3 DNA sequence: TGCGCCAGCAGCTTGGTAGGCGCCTCTGGGCCCCTCCACTTT. Residues: CASSLVGASGPLHF.

The CDR3 DNA is TGCGCCAGCAGCTTGAGATCCAATGAGCAGTTCTTC. Its protein product is CASSLRSNEQFF. The chain joins TRBV5-1 to TRBJ2-1; D is uncertain. There are 12 residues in the CDR3. Germline V gene data show CDR1 as SGHRS and CDR2 as YFSETQ. Trimming left V 1 base short and J 6 bases short, with 5 bases between. Filled out from reference TRBV5-1 and TRBJ2-1, the complete variable domain reads KAGVTQTPRYLIKTRGQQVTLSCSPISGHRSVSWYQQTPGQGLQFLFEYFSETQRNKGNFPGRFSGRQFSNSRSEMNVSTLELGDSALYLCASSLRSNEQFFGPGTRLTVL.

The CDR3 is CASSHMDGPYEQYF. CDR3 nucleotide sequence: TGTGCCAGCAGCCACATGGACGGACCCTACGAGCAGTACTTC. The J gene is TRBJ2-7, the V gene TRBV13, with D hard to call. The germline V gene has CDR1 PRHDT and CDR2 FYEKMQ (reference sequence). This CDR3 is 14 amino acids long. The V gene lost 5 bases and the J gene lost 2 bases, with 13 bases spanning the gap.

V usage is TRBV28 and J usage is TRBJ2-3; tentatively, D is TRBD2 (5 bases). V lost 4 bases, J lost 3 bases, and 17 bases lay in between. In germline, CDR1 is MDHEN, CDR2 SYDVKM. This CDR3 has 16 residues. The CDR3 here is CASSSPPETSTDTQYF. The DNA of the CDR3 is TGTGCCAGCAGTTCCCCACCGGAAACTAGTACAGATACGCAGTATTTT. Based on the CDR3 plus reference TRBV28 and TRBJ2-3, the full variable domain is DVKVTQSSRYLVKRTGEKVFLECVQDMDHENMFWYRQDPGLGLRLIYFSYDVKMKEKGDIPEGYSVSREKKERFSLILESASTNQTSMYLCASSSPPETSTDTQYFGPGTRLTVL.

This clonotype was picked up a small number of times. The genes are TRBV28 and TRBJ2-7; D unclear. Germline loops: CDR1 MDHEN, CDR2 SYDVKM. V lost 6 bases, J lost 3 bases, and 12 bases lay in between. The CDR3 is made up of 13 amino acids. This CDR3 is CASRTPTGYEQYF. CDR3 nucleotides: TGTGCCAGCAGGACACCCACGGGCTACGAGCAGTACTTC. Full variable domain (rest looked up from reference TRBV28 and TRBJ2-7): DVKVTQSSRYLVKRTGEKVFLECVQDMDHENMFWYRQDPGLGLRLIYFSYDVKMKEKGDIPEGYSVSREKKERFSLILESASTNQTSMYLCASRTPTGYEQYFGPGTRLTVT.